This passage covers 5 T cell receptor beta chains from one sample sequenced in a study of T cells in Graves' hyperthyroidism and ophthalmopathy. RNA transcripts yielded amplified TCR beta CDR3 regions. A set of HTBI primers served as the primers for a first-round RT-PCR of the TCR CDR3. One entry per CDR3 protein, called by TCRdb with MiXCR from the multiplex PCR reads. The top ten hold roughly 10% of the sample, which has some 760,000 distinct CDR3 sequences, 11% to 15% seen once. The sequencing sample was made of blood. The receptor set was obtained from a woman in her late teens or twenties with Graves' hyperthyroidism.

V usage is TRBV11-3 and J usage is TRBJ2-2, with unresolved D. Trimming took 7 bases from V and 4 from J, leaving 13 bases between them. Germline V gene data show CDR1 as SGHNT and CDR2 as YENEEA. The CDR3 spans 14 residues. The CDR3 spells CASTGQIVTGELFF. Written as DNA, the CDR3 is TGTGCCAGCACCGGGCAGATAGTCACCGGGGAGCTGTTTTTT.

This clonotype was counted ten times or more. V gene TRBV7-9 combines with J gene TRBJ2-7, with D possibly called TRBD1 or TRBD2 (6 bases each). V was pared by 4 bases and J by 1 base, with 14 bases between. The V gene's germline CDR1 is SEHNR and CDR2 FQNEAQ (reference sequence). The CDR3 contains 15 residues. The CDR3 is CASSSKGDWSYEQYF. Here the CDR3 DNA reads TGTGCCAGCAGCTCCAAGGGGGACTGGTCCTACGAGCAGTACTTC.

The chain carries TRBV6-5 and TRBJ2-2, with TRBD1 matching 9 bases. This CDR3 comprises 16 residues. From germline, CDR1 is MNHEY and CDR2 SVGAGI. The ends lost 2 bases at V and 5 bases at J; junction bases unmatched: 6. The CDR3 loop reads CASSYPTGGKTGELFF. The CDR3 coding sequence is TGTGCCAGCAGTTACCCAACAGGGGGCAAAACCGGGGAGCTGTTTTTT.

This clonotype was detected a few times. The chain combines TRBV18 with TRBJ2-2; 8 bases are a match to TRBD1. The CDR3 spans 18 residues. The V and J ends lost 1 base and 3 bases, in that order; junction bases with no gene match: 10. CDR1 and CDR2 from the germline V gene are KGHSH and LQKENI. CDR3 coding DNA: TGTGCCAGCTCACCACTGGGACCGGGACAGGCAGACACCGGGGAGCTGTTTTTT. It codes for CASSPLGPGQADTGELFF.

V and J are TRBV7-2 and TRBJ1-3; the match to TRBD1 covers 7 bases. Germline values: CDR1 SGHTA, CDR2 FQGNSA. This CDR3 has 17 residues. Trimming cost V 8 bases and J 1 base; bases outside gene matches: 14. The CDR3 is CASSPYGTGESGNTIYF. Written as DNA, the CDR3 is TGTGCCAGCTCCCCGTATGGTACAGGGGAGTCTGGAAACACCATATATTTT.